These T cell receptor beta chains were read from a single sample in a study of Graves' ophthalmopathy and Graves' hyperthyroidism. TCRdb re-called the multiplex PCR reads through MiXCR, storing one row per CDR3 protein. The sample lists roughly 700,000 distinct CDR3 sequences; 35% to 50% were seen once. The specimen sequenced was peripheral blood. The receptor set was obtained from an adult man with Graves' ophthalmopathy. CDR3s include the opening cysteine and the closing phenylalanine or tryptophan. D genes are given only for firm matches. Where a row states a size, it is once, few, many or the class of an expanded clone; other rows omit it.

v_call	d_call	j_call	clone_size	cdr3_nt	cdr3_aa
TRBV5-8	TRBD2	TRBJ2-5	.	TGTGCCAGCAGCCCCCCCGAGATGGGACTAGCGGGAGAGTACCAAGAGACCCAGTACTTC	CASSPPEMGLAGEYQETQYF
TRBV7-9	TRBD1	TRBJ2-7	few	TGTGCCAGCAGCTTAGAAAGGACAGGGCGTTACGAGCAGTACTTC	CASSLERTGRYEQYF
TRBV7-9	TRBD2	TRBJ2-7	.	TGTGCCAGCAGCGCGGGGGAATCCTACGAGCAGTACTTC	CASSAGESYEQYF
TRBV4-3	TRBD1	TRBJ2-7	.	TGCGCCAGCACCGGGACAGATATTTCCGAGCAGTACTTC	CASTGTDISEQYF
TRBV25-1	TRBD1	TRBJ2-7	.	TGTGCCAGCATAGGACAGGGGTACGAGCAGTACTTC	CASIGQGYEQYF
TRBV15	.	TRBJ1-1	.	TGTGCCGCCAGCAGCTTATCGTTACCCCCCGAAGCTTTCTTT	CAASSLSLPPEAFF
TRBV25-1	.	TRBJ2-6	.	TGTGCCAGCAGTGACGTTACTTCCGGGGCCAACGTCCTGACTTTC	CASSDVTSGANVLTF
TRBV10-3	TRBD1	TRBJ2-7	.	TGTGCCATCAGTGAGACCGTACAGGGGGAGTACGAGCAGTACTTC	CAISETVQGEYEQYF
TRBV29-1	.	TRBJ1-5	.	TGCAGCGTTTTGGCCACTGGTTTTAATCAGCCCCAGCATTTT	CSVLATGFNQPQHF
TRBV15	TRBD1	TRBJ1-2	.	TGTGCCACCAGCAGTGGACAGGCCTATGGCTACACCTTC	CATSSGQAYGYTF
TRBV2	.	TRBJ1-2	.	TGTGCCAGCAGCCAGGGAGATTCAACAAACAACTATGGCTACACCTTC	CASSQGDSTNNYGYTF
TRBV19	TRBD2	TRBJ2-3	few	TGTGCCAGTAGTATAGCGGCTAGCGGATGGGATACGCAGTATTTT	CASSIAASGWDTQYF
TRBV10-2	TRBD1	TRBJ2-7	many	TGCGCCAGCAGTGACTTATTGACAGGGGGCTTTGAGCAGTACTTC	CASSDLLTGGFEQYF
TRBV29-1	.	TRBJ2-7	many	TGCAGCGTTGTGGTGCCAGGACAGTCCTACGAGCAGTACTTC	CSVVVPGQSYEQYF
TRBV9	.	TRBJ1-5	many	TGTGCCAGCAGCGTAGATGTGACAGACAATCAGCCCCAGCATTTT	CASSVDVTDNQPQHF
TRBV12-3/TRBV12-4	.	TRBJ2-3	few	TGTGCCAGCAGTGATCTAGCGCGCACAGATACGCAGTATTTT	CASSDLARTDTQYF
TRBV25-1	.	TRBJ2-2	.	TGTGCCACACAGCTCAGTGGAACGGCCGGGGAGCTGTTTTTT	CATQLSGTAGELFF
TRBV7-9	.	TRBJ2-2	few	TGTGCCAGCAGCTCTGGACCGGGGAGGGGGGAGCTGTTTTTT	CASSSGPGRGELFF
TRBV10-1	TRBD1	TRBJ2-7	.	TGCGCCAGCAGGGTCGGACAGGTGGGCGAGCAGTACTTC	CASRVGQVGEQYF
TRBV19	TRBD2	TRBJ2-2	few	TGTGCCAGTAGAGTGGGACTAGCGGGAGCTTCCACCGGGGAGCTGTTTTTT	CASRVGLAGASTGELFF
TRBV29-1	.	TRBJ2-5	many	TGCAGCGTTGACGCCGGGGGCAGGGAGACCCAGTACTTC	CSVDAGGRETQYF
TRBV9	.	TRBJ2-7	few	TGTGCCAGCAGCCCAAGGGGCGAGCAGTACTTC	CASSPRGEQYF
TRBV29-1	TRBD2	TRBJ2-1	.	TGCAGCGTTGCTAGCGGGAGGGTAAGGGAGCAGTTCTTC	CSVASGRVREQFF
TRBV5-1	.	TRBJ1-4	few	TGCGCCAGCAGCACGGGACGGCCGGGTGAAAAACTGTTTTTT	CASSTGRPGEKLFF
TRBV12-3/TRBV12-4	TRBD1	TRBJ1-5	.	TGTGCCAGCAGTTCGGTAGGACAGGGGGCGATCGGCAATCAGCCCCAGCATTTT	CASSSVGQGAIGNQPQHF
TRBV10-3	TRBD1	TRBJ2-5	.	TGTGCCAGCAGTTACGCCACCGTGGGACAGATCCAAGAGACCCAGTACTTC	CASSYATVGQIQETQYF
TRBV3-1	.	TRBJ1-6	few	TGTGCCAGCAGCCATTCAACAGGATCTTCACCCCTCCACTTT	CASSHSTGSSPLHF
TRBV11-2	.	TRBJ1-5	few	TGTGCCAGCAGCCAGACCACAGGTTACAATCAGCCCCAGCATTTT	CASSQTTGYNQPQHF
TRBV15	.	TRBJ2-6	many	TGTGCCACCAGCAGAGAAGCGCTCCCGGGGGCCAACGTCCTGACTTTC	CATSREALPGANVLTF
TRBV7-9	TRBD2	TRBJ2-5	.	TGTGCCAGCAGCCGGGGGCAGGCTAGCGGGGAGCCCCAGTACTTC	CASSRGQASGEPQYF